A selection of T cell receptor beta chains follows, all from one sample in a study of post-analysis software for immune sequencing data. One entry per CDR3 protein results from TCRdb running MiXCR on the PCR reads. The table has fewer than 700,000 distinct CDR3 sequences, about 44% seen once. Sequencing was carried out using blood. The receptor source for this set is a girl between 5 and 17 years old with multiple sclerosis. The CDR3 runs from the conserved cysteine through the conserved F or W. The D gene is left open where the match is weak. Clone size is stated in some rows and not others, as once, few, many or a class when expanded.

J: TRBJ1-4; V: TRBV6-5; size: -; length: 16; D: -; CDR3: CASSPILTATNEKLFF; DNA: TGTGCCAGCAGCCCCATCTTGACTGCAACTAATGAAAAACTGTTTTTT
J: TRBJ1-5; V: TRBV6-2/TRBV6-3; size: -; length: 12; D: -; CDR3: CASGRSNQPQHF; DNA: TGTGCCAGCGGGCGGAGCAATCAGCCCCAGCATTTT
J: TRBJ2-1; V: TRBV20-1; size: few; length: 13; D: -; CDR3: CSAKSGVSNERFF; DNA: TGCAGTGCTAAATCGGGAGTAAGCAATGAGCGGTTCTTC
J: TRBJ2-5; V: TRBV5-1; size: -; length: 14; D: -; CDR3: CASSSPRSRETQYF; DNA: TGCGCCAGCAGCTCCCCTCGCTCCCGGGAGACCCAGTACTTC
J: TRBJ2-7; V: TRBV7-3; size: few; length: 13; D: -; CDR3: CASSLSKSYEQYF; DNA: TGTGCCAGCAGCTTATCCAAATCCTACGAGCAGTACTTC
J: TRBJ2-5; V: TRBV20-1; size: few; length: 13; D: TRBD2; CDR3: CSAPLAGQETQYF; DNA: TGCAGTGCTCCTCTAGCGGGGCAAGAGACCCAGTACTTC
J: TRBJ2-7; V: TRBV12-3/TRBV12-4; size: few; length: 15; D: -; CDR3: CASSPLSNAGSEQYF; DNA: TGTGCCAGCAGCCCATTATCAAACGCAGGGAGCGAGCAGTACTTC
J: TRBJ2-1; V: TRBV7-7; size: few; length: 17; D: TRBD2; CDR3: CASSLLAGPREDNEQFF; DNA: TGTGCCAGCAGCTTATTAGCGGGGCCCAGGGAAGACAATGAGCAGTTCTTC
J: TRBJ2-5; V: TRBV5-1; size: -; length: 15; D: TRBD1; CDR3: CASSRNTGARETQYF; DNA: TGCGCCAGCAGCAGAAACACAGGGGCGCGGGAGACCCAGTACTTC
J: TRBJ2-7; V: TRBV12-3/TRBV12-4; size: few; length: 15; D: TRBD2; CDR3: CASNPSSGRASEQYF; DNA: TGTGCCAGCAACCCCAGCAGCGGGAGGGCGAGTGAGCAGTACTTC
J: TRBJ1-2; V: TRBV7-9; size: -; length: 14; D: TRBD1; CDR3: CASSIQGLSYGYTF; DNA: TGTGCCAGCAGTATACAGGGGTTAAGCTATGGCTACACCTTC
J: TRBJ2-5; V: TRBV11-2; size: -; length: 16; D: -; CDR3: CASSLATPREKETQYF; DNA: TGTGCCAGCAGCTTAGCTACACCCCGGGAGAAAGAGACCCAGTACTTC
J: TRBJ1-1; V: TRBV6-5; size: -; length: 14; D: -; CDR3: CASSYSTGQPEAFF; DNA: TGTGCCAGCAGTTACTCGACAGGACAGCCTGAAGCTTTCTTT
J: TRBJ1-1; V: TRBV6-5; size: -; length: 13; D: -; CDR3: CASSLLASKGAFF; DNA: TGTGCCAGCAGCTTACTCGCGAGTAAAGGAGCTTTCTTT
J: TRBJ1-1; V: TRBV4-2; size: -; length: 16; D: -; CDR3: CASSQGPQGRVTEAFF; DNA: TGTGCCAGCAGCCAAGGGCCACAGGGAAGAGTCACTGAAGCTTTCTTT